This is a list of T cell receptor beta chains from one sample in a study of OX40 agonist ivuxolimab in advanced cancers. The repertoire was sequenced with immunoSEQ multiplex PCR; TCRdb's copy has only in-frame clones and lacks some. The table has tens of thousands of clones, roughly 86% seen once. The sequencing used CD4+ or CD8+ T cells sorted from blood, collected in a trial of the OX40 agonist ivuxolimab. The receptors here all came from an adult with an advanced solid tumor such as melanoma, head and neck, liver or kidney cancer. The CDR3 runs from the conserved cysteine through the conserved F or W. Fields, in order: J gene, V gene, CDR3 protein.

TRBJ2-3 | TRBV5-5 | CASSPGRYTDTQYF
TRBJ1-2 | TRBV28 | CASSLGYGGNYGYTF
TRBJ1-5 | TRBV7-9 | CASSLVGGPQHF
TRBJ1-1 | TRBV19 | CASSISRGSEAFF
TRBJ2-7 | TRBV30 | CAWTQGATYEQYF
TRBJ1-5 | TRBV5-4 | CASSSGGGGSWSNQPQHF
TRBJ2-2 | TRBV7-6 | CASSTTGVWAGELFF
TRBJ1-1 | TRBV2 | CASSEAGRNTEAFF
TRBJ2-5 | TRBV5-4 | CASSADGQETQYF
TRBJ2-5 | TRBV18 | CASSPPDARGLAQYF
TRBJ1-6 | TRBV25-1 | CASGGGQGASPLHF
TRBJ2-2 | TRBV4-1 | CASSQGGIAGGRTGELFF
TRBJ2-5 | TRBV6-1 | CASSENWGQETQYF
TRBJ1-4 | TRBV13 | CASTITQSEKLFF
TRBJ2-7 | TRBV2 | CASSEIPGLALSYEQYF
TRBJ2-3 | TRBV18 | CASSPPTSTDTQYF
TRBJ2-5 | TRBV11-3 | CASSLGAQGETQYF
TRBJ2-3 | TRBV6-4 | CASSCPVGSTDTQYF
TRBJ1-1 | TRBV15 | CATSRDPGALTLNTEAFF
TRBJ1-1 | TRBV13 | CASSLGAAGTEAFF
TRBJ2-5 | TRBV5-1 | CASSPRAGEAQETQYF
TRBJ2-7 | TRBV11-2 | CASSRGTSGYEQYF
TRBJ1-1 | TRBV5-1 | CASSLLGIRGVSEAFF
TRBJ2-1 | TRBV29-1 | CSVAGDRGPGNEQFF
TRBJ1-5 | TRBV2 | CASTQDRGGYSQPQHF
TRBJ1-6 | TRBV30 | CAWRDSYNSPLHF
TRBJ2-7 | TRBV5-1 | CASSIGQGVGYEQYF
TRBJ2-6 | TRBV29-1 | CSVRGSGANVLTF
TRBJ2-5 | TRBV7-9 | CASSLGSGQETQYF
TRBJ1-5 | TRBV7-9 | CASSQISSNQPQHF
TRBJ2-5 | TRBV2 | CASSEGSGDKTQYF
TRBJ2-2 | TRBV15 | CATTGTGVTGELFF
. | TRBV21-1 | CASSTGTSQETQYF
TRBJ2-2 | TRBV9 | CASSVALAGVTGELFF
TRBJ2-7 | TRBV2 | CASSERRDTYEQYF
TRBJ2-7 | TRBV11-1 | CASSSRRSVNEQYF
TRBJ2-7 | TRBV6-5 | CASSYVGRGGQYF
TRBJ2-7 | TRBV7-4 | CASSFCGSYEQYF
TRBJ2-1 | TRBV5-1 | CASSRWDRADDEQFF
TRBJ1-2 | TRBV5-6 | CASSPGTSNYGYTF
TRBJ2-1 | TRBV4-2 | CASSHAGQNEQFF
TRBJ2-7 | TRBV18 | CASSPPVGSYEQYF
TRBJ1-1 | TRBV6-6 | CASRSQGDTEAFF
TRBJ2-3 | TRBV4-2 | CASSPILAGGPDTQYF
. | TRBV18 | CASSRGTGSYEQYF
TRBJ1-4 | TRBV5-4 | CASSPGGTNEKLFF
TRBJ1-1 | TRBV4-1 | CASSQDREVNTEAFF
TRBJ2-2 | TRBV2 | CASRLGGVRELFF
TRBJ1-2 | TRBV2 | CASIPGPGGVYGYTF
TRBJ2-5 | TRBV21-1 | CASSKGRLGLLNGTQYF
TRBJ2-1 | TRBV20-1 | CSASETGAQFF
TRBJ1-2 | TRBV28 | CASSSPGETHGYTF
TRBJ2-4 | TRBV7-9 | CASSLDRKNIQYF
TRBJ2-7 | TRBV28 | CASSLILAGGLHEQYF
TRBJ2-3 | TRBV7-2 | CASIVAGGTDTQYF
TRBJ2-7 | TRBV6-1 | CASSRDSFSYEQYF
TRBJ2-3 | TRBV5-1 | CASSLEDNTDTQYF
TRBJ2-1 | TRBV10-3 | CAITPGLAGEGEQFF
TRBJ2-7 | TRBV5-5 | CASSLANRRGPYEQYF